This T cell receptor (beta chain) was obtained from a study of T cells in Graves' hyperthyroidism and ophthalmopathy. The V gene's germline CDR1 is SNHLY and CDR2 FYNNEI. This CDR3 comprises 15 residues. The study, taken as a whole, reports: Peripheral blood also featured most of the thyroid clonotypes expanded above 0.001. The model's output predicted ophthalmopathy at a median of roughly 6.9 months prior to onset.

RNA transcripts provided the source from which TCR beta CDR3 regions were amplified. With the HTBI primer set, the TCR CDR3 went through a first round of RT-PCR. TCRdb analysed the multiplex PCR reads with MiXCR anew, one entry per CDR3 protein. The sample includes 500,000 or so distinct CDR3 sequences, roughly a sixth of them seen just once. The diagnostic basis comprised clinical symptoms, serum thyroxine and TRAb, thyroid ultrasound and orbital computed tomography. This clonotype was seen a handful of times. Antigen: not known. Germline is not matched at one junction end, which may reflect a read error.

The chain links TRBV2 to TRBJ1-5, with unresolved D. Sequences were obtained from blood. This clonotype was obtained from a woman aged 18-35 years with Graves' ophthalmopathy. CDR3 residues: CAGRQKEGSNQPQHF. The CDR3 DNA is TGTGCCGGCAGGCAAAAAGAGGGTAGCAATCAGCCCCAGCATTTT. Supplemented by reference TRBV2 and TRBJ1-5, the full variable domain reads EPEVTQTPSHQVTQMGQEVILRCVPISNHLYFYWYRQILGQKVEFLVSFYNNEISEKSEIFDDQFSVERPDGSNFTLKIRSTKLEDSAMYFCAGRQKEGSNQPQHFGDGTRLSIL.